These 16 T cell receptor beta chains were sequenced from one sample in a study of T-cell reconstitution after alpha-beta-depleted transplantation in children. Molecular barcoding with unique molecular identifiers was used for the TCRbeta library. TCRdb fed the PCR reads into MiXCR, producing one record per CDR3 protein. Of roughly 300,000 distinct CDR3 sequences in the sample, around 10% are singletons; the top ten hold roughly 2.5%. The sample in question was PBMCs from the stem cell graft donor, obtained from the stem cell graft. The receptor source for this set is a human donor who donated a stem cell graft to a child with acute lymphoblastic leukemia.

This clonotype was detected only a few times. The V call is TRBV9, the J call TRBJ2-4; D assignment may be TRBD1 or TRBD2 (7 bases each). This CDR3 region has 20 residues. V was cut by 2 bases and J by 6 bases, with 30 bases left in between. In germline, CDR1 is SGDLS, CDR2 YYNGEE. The CDR3 protein is CASSVEGGFGEGASGNIQYF. CDR3 DNA sequence: TGTGCCAGCAGCGTTGAGGGAGGGTTTGGAGAGGGGGCCTCAGGAAACATTCAGTACTTC.

A note on this clonotype: A much larger clone differs from this one at a single base, so this may be a read error. This chain connects TRBV6-6 to TRBJ2-3; D is unclear. From germline, CDR1 is MNHNY and CDR2 SVGAGI (reference sequence). This CDR3 is 10 amino acids long. The DNA of the CDR3 is TGTGCCAGCAGCAGAGATACGCAGTATTTT. Translating gives CASSRDTQYF.

The chain employs TRBV28 and TRBJ1-4, with D hard to call. CDR1 and CDR2 (germline): MDHEN, SYDVKM. CDR3 length: 16 residues. Trimming cost V 3 bases and J 3 bases, with 14 bases left between them. The CDR3: CASSLYWELSNEKLFF. The CDR3 nucleotides are TGTGCCAGCAGTTTGTATTGGGAGCTCTCTAATGAAAAACTGTTTTTT.

Remarks on this clonotype: The junction departs from the called germline gene at one end, perhaps through a read error. This sequence joins TRBV10-2 and TRBJ2-7, with D hard to call. CDR3 length: 12 amino acids. Germline assignment: CDR1 WSHSY and CDR2 SAAADI. The CDR3 DNA is TGCGCCAGCAGCCGCTTAGGCTACGACCAGTACTTC. Protein: CASSRLGYDQYF.

Many counts were recorded for this clonotype. J is TRBJ2-7 and V is TRBV7-9, with D uncertain. Trimming removed 5 bases from V and 3 bases from J, with 11 bases in between. This CDR3 comprises 13 residues. CDR1 and CDR2 (germline): SEHNR, FQNEAQ (reference sequence). The CDR3 sequence is CASSEALFYEQYF. The CDR3 DNA follows: TGTGCCAGCAGCGAGGCTCTTTTCTACGAGCAGTACTTC.

The table lists this clonotype with a few counts. V is TRBV20-1 and J is TRBJ1-5; D possibly corresponds to TRBD1 (5 bases). Germline V gives CDR1 DFQATT, CDR2 SNEGSKA (reference sequence). V was cut by 6 bases and J by 6 bases, with 18 bases left in between. The CDR3 contains 14 residues. The CDR3 region is CSAVPGTGGQPQHF. CDR3 in DNA: TGCAGTGCCGTTCCCGGCACCGGGGGTCAGCCCCAGCATTTT.

The J gene is TRBJ2-7, the V gene TRBV4-1, with unresolved D. Between the trimmed V and J ends, which lost 1 base and 3 bases, there was a span of 10 bases. This CDR3 is built from 14 residues. Germline-derived CDR1 and CDR2 are MGHRA and YSYEKL. The CDR3 DNA sequence: TGCGCCAGCAGCCAAGGGGATCTCCACTACGAGCAGTACTTC. This sequence encodes CASSQGDLHYEQYF.

This clonotype was counted between two and nine times. This sequence joins TRBV5-1 and TRBJ1-4, with D perhaps TRBD1 (5 bases). V lost 4 bases and J 7 bases, leaving 17 bases between the germline ends. This CDR3 has 15 amino acids. Germline-derived CDR1 and CDR2 are SGHRS and YFSETQ. The CDR3 DNA sequence: TGCGCCAGCAGCCTAGGACCCGGGGCGGGTGAAAAACTGTTTTTT. Its protein product is CASSLGPGAGEKLFF.

The V and J genes are TRBV19 and TRBJ2-1; 7 bases match TRBD2. Per the germline V gene, CDR1 is LNHDA and CDR2 is SQIVND (reference sequence). V dropped 0 bases and J dropped 12; count of bases not matched to a gene: 8. The CDR3 loop spans 14 amino acids. CDR3 amino acids: CASSIEGGGSGQFF. CDR3 nucleotide sequence: TGTGCCAGTAGTATAGAGGGTGGCGGGAGTGGGCAGTTCTTC.

This clonotype came up many times. The CDR3 spells CASSVQGSAGELFF. As DNA, the CDR3 is TGTGCCAGCAGTGTACAGGGATCCGCCGGGGAGCTGTTTTTT. The chain has TRBV27 and TRBJ2-2, with TRBD1 as a possible D gene (6 bases). The CDR3 runs to 14 residues. Deletions cut 5 bases from V and 6 bases from J, with 13 bases between. The germline CDR1 and CDR2 sequences are MNHEY and SMNVEV (reference sequence).

The chain employs TRBV4-1 and TRBJ1-1; no definite D call. V was pared by 1 base and J by 4 bases, with 7 bases between. The CDR3 has 13 amino acids. Germline loops: CDR1 MGHRA, CDR2 YSYEKL. CDR3 DNA: TGCGCCAGCAGCCAAGTCCGGGCCACTGAAGCTTTCTTT. This codes for CASSQVRATEAFF.

This clonotype was counted only a few times. The gene calls are TRBV14 and TRBJ2-7; D is perhaps TRBD1 (6 bases). CDR3 length equals 15 residues. Trimming cost V 4 bases and J 4 bases, with 17 bases left between them. CDR1 and CDR2 (germline): SGHDN, FVKESK. The CDR3 DNA reads TGTGCCAGCAGCCCACAACAGGGAGTTCGTTACGAGCAGTACTTC. Translation: CASSPQQGVRYEQYF.

Only a few counts were recorded for this clonotype. V and J are TRBV2 and TRBJ2-2; TRBD1 agrees at 9 bases. V trimming: 6 bases; J trimming: 2 bases; junction bases outside the gene matches: 1. The CDR3 length is 14 residues. In germline, CDR1 is SNHLY, CDR2 FYNNEI. This CDR3 is CASRQGANTGELFF. As DNA, the CDR3 is TGTGCCAGCAGACAGGGGGCAAACACCGGGGAGCTGTTTTTT.

The CDR3 here is CASSPLAGDSLANVLTF. In DNA form, the CDR3 reads TGCGCCAGCAGCCCGCTAGCGGGAGATAGTTTGGCCAACGTCCTGACTTTC. The chain couples TRBV5-1 to TRBJ2-6; 10 bases match TRBD2. CDR1 and CDR2 from the germline V gene are SGHRS and YFSETQ. The trim removed 4 bases at V and 6 bases at J, leaving 10 bases unmatched. The CDR3 loop spans 17 amino acids.

The chain couples TRBV7-2 to TRBJ2-3; TRBD2 matches at 11 bases. From germline, CDR1 is SGHTA and CDR2 FQGNSA. This CDR3 is built from 15 residues. V shed 7 bases, J shed 5 bases, and the junction held 8 bases outside the gene matches. The CDR3 sequence is CASTLWTSGRDTQYF. CDR3 DNA: TGTGCCAGCACCTTGTGGACTAGCGGGCGAGATACGCAGTATTTT.

The rearrangement links TRBV29-1 to TRBJ2-7; 7 nucleotides agree with TRBD1. The CDR3 totals 11 residues. V was pared by 6 bases and J by 5 bases, with 4 bases of the junction left unmatched. Per the germline V gene, CDR1 is SQVTM and CDR2 is ANQGSEA. CDR3: CSVLQGDEQYF. CDR3 in DNA: TGCAGCGTGCTCCAGGGGGACGAGCAGTACTTC.